The rows below give T cell receptor beta chains drawn from one sample of a study of T cell responses to AZD1222 COVID-19 vaccine. Data came from immunoSEQ multiplex PCR; TCRdb stores just in-frame clones and leaves some out. Of around 26,000 clones in the sample, 88% are singletons; the top ten hold under 3.5%. Sequencing used peripheral blood, obtained 28 days after the second AZD1222 dose. The origin of the receptors is an adult who received the AZD1222 COVID-19 vaccine. Both conserved end residues are part of each CDR3. A D gene is named only where the DNA matches it firmly. A clone size is listed for some rows: how often the clone was seen (once, few, many), or a class if it is expanded.

d_call: .; clone_size: .; cdr3_length: 14; j_call: TRBJ2-3; v_call: TRBV14; cdr3_aa: CASSQVGITDTQYF; cdr3_nt: TGTGCCAGCAGCCAAGTAGGTATAACAGATACGCAGTATTTT
d_call: .; clone_size: .; cdr3_length: 13; j_call: TRBJ2-3; v_call: TRBV6-4; cdr3_aa: CASSDSVQDTQYF; cdr3_nt: TGTGCCAGCAGTGACTCGGTCCAAGATACGCAGTATTTT
d_call: .; clone_size: .; cdr3_length: 13; j_call: TRBJ1-2; v_call: TRBV7-2; cdr3_aa: CASGITANYGYTF; cdr3_nt: TGTGCCAGCGGTATCACAGCTAACTATGGCTACACCTTC
d_call: .; clone_size: .; cdr3_length: 14; j_call: TRBJ1-1; v_call: TRBV29-1; cdr3_aa: CSVEVRGMNTEAFF; cdr3_nt: TGCAGCGTTGAGGTCCGGGGCATGAACACTGAAGCTTTCTTT
d_call: .; clone_size: .; cdr3_length: 16; j_call: TRBJ2-5; v_call: TRBV10-1; cdr3_aa: CASSDPGRGDQETQYF; cdr3_nt: TGCGCCAGCAGTGACCCGGGGCGGGGAGATCAAGAGACCCAGTACTTC
d_call: .; clone_size: .; cdr3_length: 14; j_call: TRBJ2-7; v_call: TRBV28; cdr3_aa: CASRRTQALYEQYF; cdr3_nt: TGTGCCAGCAGAAGGACTCAGGCGCTCTACGAGCAGTACTTC
d_call: .; clone_size: .; cdr3_length: 14; j_call: TRBJ2-2; v_call: TRBV19; cdr3_aa: CASSLTGLTGELFF; cdr3_nt: TGTGCCAGTAGTCTTACAGGGTTAACCGGGGAGCTGTTTTTT
d_call: .; clone_size: .; cdr3_length: 17; j_call: TRBJ1-1; v_call: TRBV6-2/TRBV6-3; cdr3_aa: CASSYSTGSLMNTEAFF; cdr3_nt: TGTGCCAGCAGTTACTCAACTGGGAGCCTCATGAACACTGAAGCTTTCTTT
d_call: .; clone_size: .; cdr3_length: 14; j_call: TRBJ2-1; v_call: TRBV5-4; cdr3_aa: CASSPASAINEQFF; cdr3_nt: TGTGCCAGCAGCCCCGCTTCAGCTATCAATGAGCAGTTCTTC
d_call: TRBD1; clone_size: once; cdr3_length: 13; j_call: TRBJ1-1; v_call: TRBV6-2/TRBV6-3; cdr3_aa: CASSLTGGTEAFF; cdr3_nt: TGTGCCAGCAGCCTAACAGGGGGGACTGAAGCTTTCTTT
d_call: .; clone_size: .; cdr3_length: 14; j_call: TRBJ1-2; v_call: TRBV5-6; cdr3_aa: CASSQTDINYGYTF; cdr3_nt: TGTGCCAGCAGTCAGACAGATATTAACTATGGCTACACCTTC
d_call: .; clone_size: .; cdr3_length: 15; j_call: TRBJ1-6; v_call: TRBV7-2; cdr3_aa: CASSLAPGLNSPLHF; cdr3_nt: TGTGCCAGCAGCTTAGCCCCAGGGTTGAATTCACCCCTCCACTTT
d_call: .; clone_size: .; cdr3_length: 9; j_call: TRBJ2-7; v_call: TRBV25-1; cdr3_aa: CAPHNEQYF; cdr3_nt: TGTGCCCCCCACAACGAGCAGTACTTC
d_call: TRBD1; clone_size: .; cdr3_length: 14; j_call: TRBJ1-3; v_call: TRBV5-1; cdr3_aa: CASSPGQGTNTIYF; cdr3_nt: TGCGCCAGCAGCCCTGGACAGGGAACAAACACCATATATTTT
d_call: .; clone_size: .; cdr3_length: 11; j_call: TRBJ1-1; v_call: TRBV18; cdr3_aa: CASSRDGEAFF; cdr3_nt: TGTGCCAGCTCACGGGACGGTGAAGCTTTCTTT
d_call: .; clone_size: .; cdr3_length: 12; j_call: TRBJ1-1; v_call: TRBV3-1/TRBV3-2; cdr3_aa: CASRAVNTEAFF; cdr3_nt: TGTGCCAGCAGGGCCGTGAACACTGAAGCTTTCTTT
d_call: .; clone_size: .; cdr3_length: 13; j_call: TRBJ2-3; v_call: TRBV27; cdr3_aa: CASSLLIADTQYF; cdr3_nt: TGTGCCAGCAGTTTATTAATCGCAGATACGCAGTATTTT
d_call: .; clone_size: .; cdr3_length: 13; j_call: TRBJ2-5; v_call: TRBV6-5; cdr3_aa: CASRSGLLGTQYF; cdr3_nt: TGTGCCAGCAGATCCGGGCTGTTGGGGACCCAGTACTTC
d_call: TRBD1; clone_size: .; cdr3_length: 13; j_call: TRBJ1-5; v_call: TRBV13; cdr3_aa: CASSGGTDSFQHF; cdr3_nt: TGTGCCAGCAGCGGTGGGACAGACAGCTTCCAGCATTTT
d_call: TRBD1; clone_size: .; cdr3_length: 13; j_call: TRBJ2-7; v_call: TRBV6-5; cdr3_aa: CASSRDRGYEQYF; cdr3_nt: TGTGCCAGCAGCCGGGACAGGGGGTACGAGCAGTACTTC
d_call: TRBD1; clone_size: .; cdr3_length: 18; j_call: TRBJ1-5; v_call: TRBV5-5; cdr3_aa: CASSLVAGGTYSNQPQHF; cdr3_nt: TGTGCCAGCAGCTTGGTGGCAGGGGGAACATATAGCAATCAGCCCCAGCATTTT
d_call: TRBD1; clone_size: .; cdr3_length: 15; j_call: TRBJ2-3; v_call: TRBV5-1; cdr3_aa: CASRTGTVPTDTQYF; cdr3_nt: TGCGCCAGCAGAACCGGGACAGTTCCCACAGATACGCAGTATTTT
d_call: .; clone_size: few; cdr3_length: 14; j_call: TRBJ1-5; v_call: TRBV7-9; cdr3_aa: CASSLDNINQPQHF; cdr3_nt: TGTGCCAGCAGCTTAGATAACATTAATCAGCCCCAGCATTTT
d_call: .; clone_size: .; cdr3_length: 16; j_call: TRBJ1-1; v_call: TRBV14; cdr3_aa: CASSFFRTALNTEAFF; cdr3_nt: TGTGCCAGCAGTTTCTTCCGGACGGCTTTGAACACTGAAGCTTTCTTT
d_call: .; clone_size: .; cdr3_length: 15; j_call: TRBJ1-4; v_call: TRBV19; cdr3_aa: CASSPGWPDGEKLFF; cdr3_nt: TGTGCCAGTAGTCCTGGTTGGCCCGACGGTGAAAAACTGTTTTTT
d_call: .; clone_size: .; cdr3_length: 13; j_call: TRBJ2-2; v_call: TRBV19; cdr3_aa: CASSTQESGELFF; cdr3_nt: TGTGCCAGTAGTACACAGGAATCCGGGGAGCTGTTTTTT
d_call: .; clone_size: .; cdr3_length: 11; j_call: TRBJ2-2; v_call: TRBV28; cdr3_aa: CASREFGELFF; cdr3_nt: TGTGCCAGCAGGGAGTTCGGGGAGCTGTTTTTT
d_call: .; clone_size: .; cdr3_length: 14; j_call: TRBJ2-3; v_call: TRBV5-1; cdr3_aa: CASSLEQTTDTQYF; cdr3_nt: TGCGCCAGCAGCTTGGAACAGACCACAGATACGCAGTATTTT
d_call: .; clone_size: .; cdr3_length: 12; j_call: TRBJ2-2; v_call: TRBV2; cdr3_aa: CASNSDNGELFF; cdr3_nt: TGTGCCAGCAACTCTGATAACGGGGAGCTGTTTTTT
d_call: .; clone_size: .; cdr3_length: 13; j_call: TRBJ2-7; v_call: TRBV12-3/TRBV12-4; cdr3_aa: CASSLVRGYEQYF; cdr3_nt: TGTGCCAGCAGTTTAGTCCGCGGATACGAGCAGTACTTC
d_call: .; clone_size: .; cdr3_length: 13; j_call: TRBJ1-2; v_call: TRBV5-6; cdr3_aa: CASTREINYGYTF; cdr3_nt: TGTGCCAGCACCAGAGAGATTAACTATGGCTACACCTTC
d_call: TRBD1; clone_size: .; cdr3_length: 15; j_call: TRBJ2-1; v_call: TRBV6-5; cdr3_aa: CASRGTGGPYNEQFF; cdr3_nt: TGTGCCAGCAGGGGGACAGGGGGTCCCTACAATGAGCAGTTCTTC
d_call: .; clone_size: .; cdr3_length: 13; j_call: TRBJ1-1; v_call: TRBV5-6; cdr3_aa: CASCLWGNTEAFF; cdr3_nt: TGTGCCAGCTGTCTTTGGGGGAACACTGAAGCTTTCTTT
d_call: .; clone_size: .; cdr3_length: 15; j_call: TRBJ1-2; v_call: TRBV18; cdr3_aa: CASSPRRMKRVGYTF; cdr3_nt: TGTGCCAGCTCACCGAGACGGATGAAGAGGGTTGGCTACACCTTC
d_call: .; clone_size: .; cdr3_length: 16; j_call: TRBJ1-6; v_call: TRBV5-1; cdr3_aa: CASSLDGGAGASPLHF; cdr3_nt: TGCGCCAGCAGCTTGGATGGGGGGGCGGGTGCGTCACCCCTCCACTTT
d_call: TRBD1; clone_size: .; cdr3_length: 15; j_call: TRBJ1-5; v_call: TRBV4-3; cdr3_aa: CASSPGTGVFQPQHF; cdr3_nt: TGCGCCAGCAGCCCAGGGACAGGGGTTTTTCAGCCCCAGCATTTT
d_call: .; clone_size: .; cdr3_length: 15; j_call: TRBJ1-4; v_call: TRBV18; cdr3_aa: CASSPPRRGNEKLFF; cdr3_nt: TGTGCCAGCTCACCACCGCGGAGGGGGAATGAAAAACTGTTTTTT
d_call: .; clone_size: .; cdr3_length: 14; j_call: TRBJ2-1; v_call: TRBV5-6; cdr3_aa: CASRQAGYRNEQFF; cdr3_nt: TGTGCCAGCAGACAAGCAGGGTATCGCAATGAGCAGTTCTTC
d_call: TRBD2; clone_size: .; cdr3_length: 16; j_call: TRBJ2-5; v_call: TRBV5-4; cdr3_aa: CASSRISGAGGETQYF; cdr3_nt: TGTGCCAGCAGTCGAATTAGCGGGGCTGGGGGAGAGACCCAGTACTTC
d_call: .; clone_size: .; cdr3_length: 14; j_call: TRBJ2-2; v_call: TRBV11-3; cdr3_aa: CASSWHQNTGELFF; cdr3_nt: TGTGCCAGCAGTTGGCACCAGAACACCGGGGAGCTGTTTTTT
d_call: TRBD1; clone_size: once; cdr3_length: 13; j_call: TRBJ1-1; v_call: TRBV14; cdr3_aa: CASSLGTGPWAFF; cdr3_nt: TGTGCCAGCAGCCTTGGGACAGGGCCATGGGCTTTCTTT
d_call: TRBD2; clone_size: once; cdr3_length: 17; j_call: TRBJ2-3; v_call: TRBV10-2; cdr3_aa: CASRDTLAGGDTDTQYF; cdr3_nt: TGCGCCAGCAGAGATACTCTAGCGGGGGGGGACACAGATACGCAGTATTTT
d_call: TRBD2; clone_size: .; cdr3_length: 15; j_call: TRBJ2-1; v_call: TRBV6-5; cdr3_aa: CASSFQRGGYNEQFF; cdr3_nt: TGTGCCAGCAGTTTTCAGCGGGGGGGGTACAATGAGCAGTTCTTC
d_call: TRBD2; clone_size: .; cdr3_length: 20; j_call: TRBJ2-3; v_call: TRBV4-3; cdr3_aa: CASSQKPGLAGLDVADTQYF; cdr3_nt: TGCGCCAGCAGCCAGAAACCGGGACTAGCGGGCCTTGATGTCGCAGATACGCAGTATTTT
d_call: TRBD1; clone_size: once; cdr3_length: 14; j_call: TRBJ2-6; v_call: TRBV6-5; cdr3_aa: CASSLTGGANVLTF; cdr3_nt: TGTGCCAGCAGTTTGACAGGGGGGGCCAACGTCCTGACTTTC
d_call: TRBD1; clone_size: once; cdr3_length: 17; j_call: TRBJ2-5; v_call: TRBV5-1; cdr3_aa: CASSIGTRTGGLETQYF; cdr3_nt: TGCGCCAGCAGCATAGGAACTAGGACAGGGGGTTTGGAGACCCAGTACTTC
d_call: TRBD2; clone_size: .; cdr3_length: 19; j_call: TRBJ2-7; v_call: TRBV28; cdr3_aa: CASSPPGLAGIYSLYEQYF; cdr3_nt: TGTGCCAGCAGTCCACCGGGACTAGCGGGAATCTACTCCCTGTACGAGCAGTACTTC
d_call: TRBD1; clone_size: .; cdr3_length: 14; j_call: TRBJ2-7; v_call: TRBV27; cdr3_aa: CASSRPGQGNEQYF; cdr3_nt: TGTGCCAGCAGTCGACCGGGACAGGGAAACGAGCAGTACTTC
d_call: TRBD2; clone_size: .; cdr3_length: 19; j_call: TRBJ2-1; v_call: TRBV5-1; cdr3_aa: CASSPSGTSGGARYNEQFF; cdr3_nt: TGCGCCAGCAGCCCATCGGGGACTAGCGGGGGGGCGAGGTACAATGAGCAGTTCTTC
d_call: .; clone_size: .; cdr3_length: 16; j_call: TRBJ1-6; v_call: TRBV4-3; cdr3_aa: CASSQSYIVKASPLHF; cdr3_nt: TGCGCCAGCAGCCAATCCTACATCGTCAAGGCTTCACCCCTCCACTTT